A selection of T cell receptor beta chains follows, all from one sample in a study of shared clonotypes between healthy human individuals. Method: immunoSEQ multiplex PCR; TCRdb's copy keeps in-frame clones and lacks some. The data hold fewer than 3 million clones, with approximately 90% observed a single time. Sequenced sample: naive CD4+ T cells from PBMCs. These receptors came from a man aged 18 to 30 in good health. Some clones in this sample may be carry-over from other donors' samples. Each CDR3 is given with its conserved first and last residue. Fields, in order: D gene, J gene, clone size, V gene, CDR3 protein, CDR3 DNA. D genes are given only for firm matches. The size entry is marked missing in some rows and otherwise reads once, few, many or a size class.

d_gene: TRBD1
j_gene: TRBJ2-2
abundance: NA
v_gene: TRBV9
CDR3aa: CASSETIDRGHNTGELFF
CDR3nt: TGTGCCAGCAGCGAAACAATTGACAGGGGGCACAACACCGGGGAGCTGTTTTTT

d_gene: TRBD2
j_gene: TRBJ2-1
abundance: NA
v_gene: TRBV7-9
CDR3aa: CASSPGLAGVYEQFF
CDR3nt: TGTGCCAGCAGCCCGGGACTAGCGGGAGTCTATGAGCAGTTCTTC

d_gene: TRBD2
j_gene: TRBJ2-1
abundance: NA
v_gene: TRBV5-1
CDR3aa: CASSFVAGVVNEQFF
CDR3nt: TGCGCCAGCAGCTTCGTAGCGGGAGTAGTGAATGAGCAGTTCTTC

d_gene: NA
j_gene: TRBJ2-2
abundance: NA
v_gene: TRBV27
CDR3aa: CAVRTRVGQDTGELFF
CDR3nt: TGTGCCGTAAGGACGCGGGTGGGGCAGGACACCGGGGAGCTGTTTTTT

d_gene: NA
j_gene: TRBJ1-5
abundance: NA
v_gene: TRBV28
CDR3aa: CASSLFDYVQGGDQPQHF
CDR3nt: TGTGCCAGCAGTTTATTTGATTACGTACAGGGTGGGGATCAGCCCCAGCATTTT

d_gene: NA
j_gene: TRBJ1-1
abundance: NA
v_gene: TRBV2
CDR3aa: CASSGYTGLNTEAFF
CDR3nt: TGTGCCAGCAGTGGATATACAGGGCTAAACACTGAAGCTTTCTTT

d_gene: TRBD1
j_gene: TRBJ1-1
abundance: NA
v_gene: TRBV7-9
CDR3aa: CASLGNRGNTEAFF
CDR3nt: TGTGCCAGCTTGGGAAACAGGGGAAACACTGAAGCTTTCTTT

d_gene: NA
j_gene: TRBJ2-3
abundance: NA
v_gene: TRBV7-9
CDR3aa: CASSLGDTDTQYF
CDR3nt: TGTGCCAGCAGCTTAGGCGACACAGATACGCAGTATTTT

d_gene: NA
j_gene: TRBJ1-5
abundance: NA
v_gene: TRBV5-1
CDR3aa: CASSDDSWGRGQPQHF
CDR3nt: TGCGCCAGCAGCGACGACTCTTGGGGGCGCGGGCAGCCCCAGCATTTT

d_gene: NA
j_gene: TRBJ2-5
abundance: NA
v_gene: TRBV7-8
CDR3aa: CASSEPRKGKETQYF
CDR3nt: TGTGCCAGCAGCGAGCCTCGGAAGGGGAAAGAGACCCAGTACTTC

d_gene: NA
j_gene: TRBJ1-5
abundance: NA
v_gene: TRBV12-5
CDR3aa: CASALEDNQPQHF
CDR3nt: TGTGCTAGTGCCCTCGAGGACAATCAGCCCCAGCATTTT

d_gene: NA
j_gene: TRBJ2-6
abundance: NA
v_gene: TRBV29-1
CDR3aa: CSGGNGANVLTF
CDR3nt: TGCAGCGGGGGTAATGGGGCCAACGTCCTGACTTTC

d_gene: NA
j_gene: TRBJ2-7
abundance: NA
v_gene: TRBV6-1
CDR3aa: CASSEEIYRGRAYEQYF
CDR3nt: TGTGCCAGCAGTGAAGAGATTTATAGGGGGAGGGCCTACGAGCAGTACTTC

d_gene: NA
j_gene: TRBJ2-7
abundance: NA
v_gene: TRBV4-2
CDR3aa: CASSQSLGGHPGSYEQYF
CDR3nt: TGTGCCAGCAGCCAATCCCTCGGGGGACACCCTGGCTCCTACGAGCAGTACTTC

d_gene: TRBD1
j_gene: TRBJ2-4
abundance: NA
v_gene: TRBV25-1
CDR3aa: CASSESGTGLGKNIQYF
CDR3nt: TGTGCCAGCAGTGAATCTGGGACAGGGTTAGGCAAAAACATTCAGTACTTC

d_gene: NA
j_gene: TRBJ1-1
abundance: few
v_gene: TRBV7-8
CDR3aa: CASSFGGNTEAFF
CDR3nt: TGTGCCAGCAGCTTTGGGGGGAACACTGAAGCTTTCTTT

d_gene: NA
j_gene: TRBJ2-7
abundance: NA
v_gene: TRBV6-6
CDR3aa: CASSRGYEQYF
CDR3nt: TGTGCCAGCAGCCGTGGATACGAGCAGTACTTC

d_gene: TRBD2
j_gene: TRBJ2-6
abundance: NA
v_gene: TRBV5-1
CDR3aa: CASSLVAGGGANVLTF
CDR3nt: TGCGCCAGCAGCTTGGTGGCGGGAGGCGGGGCCAACGTCCTGACTTTC

d_gene: NA
j_gene: TRBJ1-2
abundance: NA
v_gene: TRBV28
CDR3aa: CASSLVSRGGYTF
CDR3nt: TGTGCCAGCAGTTTAGTTTCCAGGGGAGGCTACACCTTC

d_gene: TRBD2
j_gene: TRBJ2-6
abundance: NA
v_gene: TRBV9
CDR3aa: CASSVGPGGGKVSGANVLTF
CDR3nt: TGTGCCAGCAGCGTAGGCCCCGGGGGGGGTAAAGTCTCTGGGGCCAACGTCCTGACTTTC

d_gene: NA
j_gene: TRBJ1-4
abundance: NA
v_gene: TRBV7-9
CDR3aa: CASTLGSGATNEKLFF
CDR3nt: TGTGCCAGCACCCTAGGCTCGGGAGCAACTAATGAAAAACTGTTTTTT

d_gene: TRBD2
j_gene: TRBJ2-7
abundance: NA
v_gene: TRBV9
CDR3aa: CASSVGLAGGPYEQYF
CDR3nt: TGTGCCAGCAGCGTAGGACTAGCGGGAGGGCCCTACGAGCAGTACTTC

d_gene: NA
j_gene: TRBJ2-3
abundance: NA
v_gene: TRBV11-2
CDR3aa: CASSLVPDTQYF
CDR3nt: TGTGCCAGCAGCTTAGTGCCTGATACGCAGTATTTT

d_gene: NA
j_gene: TRBJ1-1
abundance: NA
v_gene: TRBV7-7
CDR3aa: CASSLEEGTEAFF
CDR3nt: TGTGCCAGCAGCTTAGAAGAGGGAACTGAAGCTTTCTTT

d_gene: NA
j_gene: TRBJ2-7
abundance: NA
v_gene: TRBV15
CDR3aa: CATSRDNYEQYF
CDR3nt: TGTGCCACCAGCAGAGACAACTACGAGCAGTACTTC